This is a list of T cell receptor beta chains from one sample in a study of OX40 agonist ivuxolimab in advanced cancers. Sequencing was performed with immunoSEQ multiplex PCR; in TCRdb, only in-frame clones are kept and a portion is missing. The table has 75,000 to 90,000 clones, around nine tenths seen once. This specimen consisted of CD4+ or CD8+ T cells sorted from blood, obtained in a trial of the OX40 agonist ivuxolimab. These receptors all stem from an adult with an advanced solid tumor such as melanoma, head and neck, liver or kidney cancer. Each CDR3 is given with its conserved first and last residue. Part of the rows lack a size; the others show once, few, many or a class for expanded clones.

j_gene	abundance	v_gene	CDR3aa
TRBJ1-2	.	TRBV28	CASSLRDSPLYTF
TRBJ2-3	.	TRBV5-1	CASSPGLGGAYTQYF
TRBJ1-2	.	TRBV19	CASTATVGGYGYTF
TRBJ1-2	.	TRBV18	CASSPDRGVYGYTF
TRBJ2-3	.	TRBV6-5	CASSSRTGSDTQYF
TRBJ1-6	.	TRBV10-3	CAIKRDRGSRMDSPLHF
TRBJ2-3	few	TRBV28	CAEKPRLAWSTDTQYF
TRBJ2-4	.	TRBV21-1	CASSLGGIMEYF
TRBJ1-1	.	TRBV28	CASSTRWGGTEAFF
TRBJ1-4	.	TRBV6-5	CASSYSKGRDEKLFF
TRBJ1-1	once	TRBV4-1	CASSHLGAEAFF
TRBJ1-1	.	TRBV25-1	CASSPLTGLNTEAFF
TRBJ2-7	once	TRBV5-1	CASSLGGTGVYEQYF
TRBJ2-5	.	TRBV18	CASSLRSLRPQYF
TRBJ2-5	once	TRBV19	CASSTASGSLLETQYF
TRBJ1-2	.	TRBV6-1	CASSESGTQAFNYGYTF
TRBJ1-1	.	TRBV5-8	CASSLRGLATEAFF
TRBJ2-4	.	TRBV5-1	CASSVLTGGGKNIQYF
TRBJ2-3	.	TRBV6-1	CASRGQLTDTQYF
TRBJ2-3	.	TRBV29-1	CSLRQGASTDTQYF
TRBJ1-1	.	TRBV2	CASPPGEGGTEAFF
TRBJ2-1	.	TRBV5-5	CASSRLAGAISYNEQFF
TRBJ1-1	.	TRBV19	CASSITGLLNTEAFF
TRBJ1-5	.	TRBV6-5	CASGQPQHF
TRBJ1-1	.	TRBV2	CASSVLDWGEGDGEAFF
TRBJ2-5	.	TRBV5-4	CASSAPGRQETQYF
TRBJ2-1	.	TRBV11-2	CASSLAGDSYNEQFF
TRBJ1-5	.	TRBV2	CASSLQGGNQPQHF
TRBJ2-3	.	TRBV7-6	CASSPVTYTDTQYF
TRBJ2-1	.	TRBV11-3	CASSLASGSPIGYNEQFF
TRBJ2-1	.	TRBV5-6	CASSLGRTSRVGREQFF
TRBJ2-7	.	TRBV5-1	CASSLSVPSYEQYF
TRBJ1-5	.	TRBV6-1	CASSEPRQAGQHF
TRBJ1-1	.	TRBV27	CASSVTGGTEAFF
TRBJ2-1	.	TRBV5-1	CASSLGAGRYNEQFF
TRBJ2-7	.	TRBV2	CASSASGLRYEQYF
TRBJ1-2	.	TRBV5-1	CASSGDGSYGYTF
TRBJ2-7	.	TRBV5-1	CASSVTGATSYEQYF
TRBJ1-6	.	TRBV15	CATSRDGGQGGILRTPLHF
TRBJ1-2	.	TRBV6-5	CASDRSGGYTF
TRBJ1-1	.	TRBV18	CASSPHPLVNTEAFF
TRBJ2-5	.	TRBV30	CAWRGFSGKGAETQYF